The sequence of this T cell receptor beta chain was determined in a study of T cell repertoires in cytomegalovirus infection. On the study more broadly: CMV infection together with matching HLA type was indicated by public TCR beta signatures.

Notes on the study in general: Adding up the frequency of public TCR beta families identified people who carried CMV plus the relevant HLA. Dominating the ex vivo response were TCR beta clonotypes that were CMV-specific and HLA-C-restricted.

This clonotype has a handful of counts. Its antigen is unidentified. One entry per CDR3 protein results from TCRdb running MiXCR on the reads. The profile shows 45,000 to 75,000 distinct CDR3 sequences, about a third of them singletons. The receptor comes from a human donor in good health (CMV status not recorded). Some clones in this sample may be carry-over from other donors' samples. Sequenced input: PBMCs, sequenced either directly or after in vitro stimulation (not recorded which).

The CDR3 coding sequence is TGCAGTGCGCAGAAAGGGTCGGGAGAGCAGTACTTC. Translated, it gives CSAQKGSGEQYF. This sequence joins TRBV20-1 and TRBJ2-7; a possible D gene is TRBD2 (5 bases). V lost 6 bases and J lost 7, with 16 bases in between. CDR3 length: 12 amino acids. CDR1 is DFQATT, CDR2 SNEGSKA, per germline (reference sequence).